The clone carrying this T cell receptor beta chain was observed once. Its antigen is undetermined. Distinct nucleotide sequences in the sample also encode this CDR3. Naive-designated CD8 cells lacked CD45RO, were positively enriched for CCR7, and omitted terminally differentiated effector memory CD45RA+ cells. Profiled with immunoSEQ multiplex PCR; TCRdb holds only in-frame clones, not every one. This table holds 750,000 to 1,000,000 clones, 90% to 95% found once. This sample was included in a study of shared clonotypes between healthy human individuals. Study outcomes and limitations: Lower generation probabilities were found for non-shared clonotypes than for those shared by all four donors. Naive subsets tended to show greater estimated richness than memory subsets.

After removal of 1 base from V and 2 bases from J, the junction contained 1 base not matched to a gene. Germline CDR1 and CDR2: GTSNPN and SVGIG (reference sequence). There are 14 residues in the CDR3. This sequence was found in a man younger than 40 in good health. This chain uses TRBV30 with TRBJ2-3, with TRBD2 matching 9 bases. What was sequenced was naive CD8+ T cells sorted from blood. Written as DNA, the CDR3 is TGTGCCTGGAGTGCTAGCGGGGCCACAGATACGCAGTATTTT. Encoded protein: CAWSASGATDTQYF.